Here is one TCR beta chain with its context. The data were obtained in a study of blood T cell repertoires in COVID-19. Study context: Material from acute and convalescent COVID-19 was sourced from the United States, Italy and Spain. PBMCs, B-cell-depleted T cells, or T cells were the source of the cDNA or gDNA that made up the material.

The assay was immunoSEQ multiplex PCR, and TCRdb's table has in-frame clones only and misses some. The sample records some 290,000 clones, about 90% being singletons. CDR3 length: 14 amino acids. Germline assignment: CDR1 SEHNR and CDR2 FQNEAQ (reference sequence). V was pared by 1 base and J by 3 bases, with 10 bases between. This clonotype was obtained from a woman aged 25-40 years with COVID-19, enrolled during active disease. The chain uses TRBV7-9 and TRBJ2-7; TRBD2 is a possible D gene (6 bases). Source material: peripheral blood. The CDR3 region has the DNA TGTGCCAGCAGCTTAGACGGGAGAGTCTACGAGCAGTACTTC. The encoded protein is CASSLDGRVYEQYF. The full variable domain, rest sourced from reference TRBV7-9 and TRBJ2-7, is DTGVSQNPRHKITKRGQNVTFRCDPISEHNRLYWYRQTLGQGPEFLTYFQNEAQLEKSRLLSDRFSAERPKGSFSTLEIQRTEQGDSAMYLCASSLDGRVYEQYFGPGTRLTVT.